One and the same sample provided the 27 T cell receptor beta chains below, sequenced in a study of T cells after yellow fever vaccination. TCRdb re-called the 5' RACE reads through MiXCR, storing one row per CDR3 protein. Counted here are about 320,000 distinct CDR3 sequences, about 4.5% occurring once; the ten biggest clones make up less than 20%. The specimen was PBMCs, collected 15 days after the yellow fever booster vaccination. These receptors originate from a man younger than 35 who received the YFV17D yellow fever vaccine.

This clonotype was seen more than once but under ten times. The chain is built from TRBV15 and TRBJ1-4; D is unresolved. There are 15 residues in the CDR3. V was pared by 2 bases and J by 7 bases, with 14 bases between. In germline, CDR1 is LNHNV, CDR2 YYDKDF (reference sequence). CDR3 coding DNA: TGTGCCACCAGCAGATCAAGTCCACAGCTTGAAAAACTGTTTTTT. The encoded protein is CATSRSSPQLEKLFF.

The sample holds many counts of this clonotype. This chain links TRBV7-8 with TRBJ2-4; D gene unclear. From germline, CDR1 is SGHVS and CDR2 FQNEAQ. The V end was cut by 3 bases, the J end by 1 base, with 4 bases between. The CDR3 is 13 residues long. The CDR3 DNA follows: TGTGCCAGCAGCTTGGGGGCCAAAAACATTCAGTACTTC. Residues: CASSLGAKNIQYF.

The chain couples TRBV12-3 or TRBV12-4 to TRBJ2-1; D is uncertain. This CDR3 contains 11 residues. V shed 8 bases and J shed 8 bases, with 10 bases lying between them. In nucleotides, the CDR3 is TGTGCCAGCCGAGGCCTTTATGAGCAGTTCTTC. Protein: CASRGLYEQFF.

This chain connects TRBV7-8 to TRBJ1-5, with 12 bases fitting TRBD1. There are 17 residues in the CDR3. Per germline, CDR1 SGHVS and CDR2 FQNEAQ. The V gene end was trimmed by 2 bases and the J gene end by 5 bases; junction bases not matched to a gene: 7. CDR3 DNA: TGTGCCAGCAGCTTAATGGGACAGGGGGCCGGAGATCAGCCCCAGCATTTT. As protein: CASSLMGQGAGDQPQHF.

This clonotype was observed many times. The chain employs TRBV5-1 and TRBJ1-1; a possible D gene is TRBD1 (5 bases). V gave up 6 bases and J gave up 5 bases, with 17 bases separating them. Germline V lookup: CDR1 SGHRS, CDR2 YFSETQ. The CDR3 loop spans 14 amino acids. This CDR3 reads CASTLDGGRTEAFF. The DNA for the CDR3 is TGCGCCAGCACTCTGGACGGGGGTAGGACTGAAGCTTTCTTT.

This clonotype has a count of ten or more. The gene calls are TRBV9 and TRBJ2-3; 8 bases are a match to TRBD1. In germline, CDR1 is SGDLS, CDR2 YYNGEE. This CDR3 has 14 residues. V shed 4 bases and J 2 bases; nucleotides not matched to a gene: 3. This chain's CDR3 is CASSSDRVTDTQYF. The CDR3 coding sequence is TGTGCCAGCAGCTCGGACAGGGTCACAGATACGCAGTATTTT.

This chain connects TRBV4-1 to TRBJ2-7, with 10 nucleotides matching TRBD1. The J segment lost 5 bases and the V segment lost 4 bases, leaving 8 bases of the junction unmatched. Germline CDR1 MGHRA, CDR2 YSYEKL. This CDR3 comprises 15 residues. CDR3 residues: CASSPKWGTGDEQYF. CDR3 in DNA: TGCGCCAGCAGCCCCAAGTGGGGGACAGGGGACGAGCAGTACTTC.

A few counts support this clonotype. The chain couples TRBV20-1 to TRBJ1-2; no reliable D call. Germline CDR1 reads DFQATT; CDR2 reads SNEGSKA (reference sequence). CDR3 length equals 15 residues. Trimming removed 8 bases from V and 4 bases from J, with 23 bases in between. The chain's CDR3 is CSPNPGSDFFYGYTF. Here the CDR3 DNA reads TGCAGTCCTAACCCCGGGTCGGACTTTTTCTATGGCTACACCTTC.

This clonotype was counted a few times. The rearrangement links TRBV29-1 to TRBJ2-2, with 10 bases identical to TRBD2. The V and J ends lost 5 bases and 5 bases, in that order; junction bases with no gene match: 8. CDR1 and CDR2 (germline): SQVTM, ANQGSEA. The CDR3 runs to 15 residues. CDR3 in amino acids: CSVRGAGGRTGELFF. The DNA of the CDR3 is TGCAGCGTTCGCGGAGCGGGGGGGAGGACCGGGGAGCTGTTTTTT.

CDR3 sequence (DNA): TGTGCCAGCAGCTTAGTGGGACTGGAGCAGCCCCAGCATTTT. Translated: CASSLVGLEQPQHF. The chain employs TRBV7-2 and TRBJ1-5, with a weak D call TRBD1 (5 bases). CDR1 and CDR2 (germline): SGHTA, FQGNSA. V was pared by 1 base and J by 7 bases, with 11 bases between. The CDR3 spans 14 residues.

The chain is built from TRBV12-3 or TRBV12-4 and TRBJ2-1; 8 bases agree with TRBD1. This CDR3 region has 16 residues. With 5 bases clipped from V and 5 bases from J, the junction kept 11 bases outside the gene matches. CDR3 sequence (DNA): TGTGCCAGCAGTACTCTCTTAGCGACAGGGGACAATGAGCAGTTCTTC. Protein product: CASSTLLATGDNEQFF.

This rearrangement joins TRBV3-1 to TRBJ1-2; the D gene is possibly TRBD1 (5 bases). Germline CDR1 LGHDT, CDR2 YNNKEL (reference sequence). V shed 4 bases and J shed 0 bases, with 12 bases lying between them. The CDR3 consists of 15 residues. The chain's CDR3 is CASSLSGTTNYGYTF. DNA of the CDR3: TGTGCCAGCAGCCTCTCCGGGACTACTAACTATGGCTACACCTTC. The complete variable domain, with remaining parts taken from reference TRBV3-1 and TRBJ1-2, reads DTAVSQTPKYLVTQMGNDKSIKCEQNLGHDTMYWYKQDSKKFLKIMFSYNNKELIINETVPNRFSPKSPDKAHLNLHINSLELGDSAVYFCASSLSGTTNYGYTFGSGTRLTVV.

The rearrangement uses TRBV7-2 and TRBJ2-4; D perhaps matches TRBD2 (6 bases). Trimming left V 5 bases short and J 0 bases short, with 14 bases between. The germline V gene has CDR1 SGHTA and CDR2 FQGNSA. CDR3 length: 16 amino acids. CDR3 sequence (DNA): TGTGCCAGCAGCCGGAGGGGCGGGATAGCCAAAAACATTCAGTACTTC. Its protein product is CASSRRGGIAKNIQYF. Variable domain in full (rest from reference TRBV7-2 and TRBJ2-4): GAGVSQSPSNKVTEKGKDVELRCDPISGHTALYWYRQSLGQGLEFLIYFQGNSAPDKSGLPSDRFSAERTGGSVSTLTIQRTQQEDSAVYLCASSRRGGIAKNIQYFGAGTRLSVL.

This clonotype was detected ten times or more. The V call is TRBV6-1, the J call TRBJ1-6; 9 bases fit TRBD1. Germline V gene lookup returns CDR1 MNHNS and CDR2 SASEGT. Germline trimming cut 2 bases from V and 6 bases from J; bases unmatched to any gene: 5. This CDR3 is 16 amino acids long. For the CDR3, the DNA is TGTGCCAGCAGTGAAAGTCCGGGACAGGGTAATTCACCCCTCCACTTT. This encodes CASSESPGQGNSPLHF.

The chain uses TRBV4-1 and TRBJ1-4, with no clear D. Trimming shortened V by 5 bases and J by 7 bases, and 14 bases separated the two germline ends. The CDR3 is 14 residues long. Germline V gene sequence: CDR1 MGHRA, CDR2 YSYEKL. CDR3 in DNA: TGCGCCAGCAGCGAACGGGGTGTGAGTGAAAAACTGTTTTTT. Protein product: CASSERGVSEKLFF.

The rearrangement links TRBV6-5 to TRBJ1-3; D is unresolved. Germline V gene sequence: CDR1 MNHEY, CDR2 SVGAGI. V was shortened by 2 bases and J by 0 bases, with 5 bases between the two germline ends. This CDR3 region has 14 residues. CDR3 coding DNA: TGTGCCAGCAGTTACGAAAGCTCTGGAAACACCATATATTTT. Translation gives CASSYESSGNTIYF.

V usage is TRBV4-3 and J usage is TRBJ1-1; no clear D gene. Between the trimmed V and J ends, which lost 0 bases and 1 base, there was a span of 15 bases. CDR3 size: 17 residues. Germline-derived CDR1 and CDR2 are LGHNA and YSLEER. The CDR3 is CASSQDLVRQTNTEAFF. CDR3 DNA sequence: TGCGCCAGCAGCCAAGATTTGGTTCGTCAGACGAACACTGAAGCTTTCTTT.

This clonotype showed up many times. V and J are TRBV7-9 and TRBJ2-7; TRBD2 matches at 11 bases. Germline values: CDR1 SEHNR, CDR2 FQNEAQ (reference sequence). J lost 6 bases, V lost 5 bases, and 9 bases had no gene match. The CDR3 is 15 amino acids. CDR3 nucleotides: TGTGCCAGCAGCCCCAGACTAGCGGGGAAGAGCGAGCAGTACTTC. Protein sequence: CASSPRLAGKSEQYF.

There are many counts of this clonotype. V gene TRBV12-3 or TRBV12-4 combines with J gene TRBJ1-1, with 7 bases identical to TRBD1. With V trimmed by 5 bases and J by 3 bases, 9 bases remained unmatched. This CDR3 region has 15 residues. The CDR3 region is CASSPETGSHTEAFF. In DNA, the CDR3 is TGTGCCAGCAGTCCAGAGACAGGGTCTCACACTGAAGCTTTCTTT.

This clonotype came up a few times. The gene calls are TRBV3-1 and TRBJ2-4; 10 positions agree with TRBD2. Germline CDR1 LGHDT, CDR2 YNNKEL (reference sequence). Trimming cost V 2 bases and J 5 bases; bases outside gene matches: 0. The CDR3 sequence is 14 residues long. Here the CDR3 reads CASSQLAGENIQYF. DNA of the CDR3: TGTGCCAGCAGCCAACTAGCGGGAGAAAACATTCAGTACTTC.

This clonotype was picked up a small number of times. The chain employs TRBV4-2 and TRBJ1-1; TRBD1 aligns across 8 bases. CDR1 is LGHNA, CDR2 YNFKEQ, per germline. The CDR3 has 12 amino acids. V trimming: 5 bases; J trimming: 10 bases; junction bases outside the gene matches: 6. The CDR3 here is CASSSGGTAAFF. CDR3 bases: TGTGCCAGCAGCTCAGGGGGCACAGCAGCTTTCTTT.

In its sample, this clonotype was seen many times. This chain joins TRBV7-9 and TRBJ1-1; D is ambiguous. The CDR3 consists of 15 residues. V dropped 3 bases and J dropped 2 bases, with 13 bases sitting between them. Germline CDR1 and CDR2: SEHNR and FQNEAQ (reference sequence). This chain's CDR3 is CASSFGAPSNTEAFF. The CDR3 DNA reads TGTGCCAGCAGCTTTGGTGCGCCCTCTAACACTGAAGCTTTCTTT.

This clonotype was seen a single time. This chain uses TRBV27 with TRBJ2-7, with D maybe TRBD2 (6 bases). CDR1 and CDR2 (germline): MNHEY, SMNVEV (reference sequence). The CDR3 totals 13 residues. Trimming cost V 0 bases and J 6 bases, with 9 bases left between them. CDR3 sequence reads: CASSLSSGSEQYF. The CDR3 bases are TGTGCCAGCAGTTTATCATCCGGGAGCGAGCAGTACTTC.

Many counts were recorded for this clonotype. The V and J genes are TRBV15 and TRBJ2-5; D remains ambiguous. Germline V CDR1 and CDR2: LNHNV, YYDKDF (reference sequence). This CDR3 comprises 14 residues. Trimming took 0 bases from V and 2 from J, leaving 7 bases between them. CDR3 nucleotides: TGTGCCACCAGCAGAGATCAAGGACAAGAGACCCAGTACTTC. It yields the protein CATSRDQGQETQYF.

Here the CDR3 reads CASSPGLGLGVQMTQYF. As DNA, the CDR3 is TGTGCCAGCAGTCCCGGACTAGGGCTGGGGGTACAGATGACCCAGTACTTC. The rearrangement joins TRBV2 to TRBJ2-5; TRBD2 agrees at 7 bases. Germline V gene data show CDR1 as SNHLY and CDR2 as FYNNEI. CDR3 length: 17 residues. Losses at the gene ends were 5 bases for V and 7 bases for J; bases not matched to a gene: 19.

The gene calls are TRBV28 and TRBJ2-3; 10 bases are shared with TRBD1. In germline, CDR1 is MDHEN, CDR2 SYDVKM. The trim removed 4 bases at V and 5 bases at J, leaving 12 bases unmatched. The length of the CDR3 is 17 residues. The CDR3 DNA is TGTGCCAGCAGTTCCTCCGGGACAGGGGTGTTGGTAGATACGCAGTATTTT. Translated: CASSSSGTGVLVDTQYF.

This clonotype has a handful of counts. The J gene is TRBJ1-1, the V gene TRBV7-3; D is uncertain. The germline V gene encodes CDR1 SGHTA and CDR2 FQGTGA. The CDR3 extends over 15 amino acids. The V and J ends lost 1 base and 6 bases respectively, with 15 bases between them. CDR3 sequence reads: CASSLNGVKGAEAFF. For the CDR3, the DNA is TGTGCCAGCAGCTTAAATGGGGTTAAAGGAGCTGAAGCTTTCTTT.